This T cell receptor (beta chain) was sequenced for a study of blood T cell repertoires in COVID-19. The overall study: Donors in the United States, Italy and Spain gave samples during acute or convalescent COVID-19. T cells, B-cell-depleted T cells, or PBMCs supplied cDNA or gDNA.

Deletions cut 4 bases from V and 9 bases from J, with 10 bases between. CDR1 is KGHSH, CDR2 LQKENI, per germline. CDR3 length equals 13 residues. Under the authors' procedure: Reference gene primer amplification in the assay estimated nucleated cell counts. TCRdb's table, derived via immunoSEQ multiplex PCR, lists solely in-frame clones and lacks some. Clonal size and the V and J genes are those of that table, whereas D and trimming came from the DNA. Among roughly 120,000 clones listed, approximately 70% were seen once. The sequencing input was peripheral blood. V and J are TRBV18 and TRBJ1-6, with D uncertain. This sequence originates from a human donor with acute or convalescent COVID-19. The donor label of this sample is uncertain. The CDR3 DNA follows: TGTGCCAGCTCACAAGCCCACGGTTCACCCCTCCACTTT. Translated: CASSQAHGSPLHF. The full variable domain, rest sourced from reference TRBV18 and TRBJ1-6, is NAGVMQNPRHLVRRRGQEARLRCSPMKGHSHVYWYRQLPEEGLKFMVYLQKENIIDESGMPKERFSAEFPKEGPSILRIQQVVRGDSAAYFCASSQAHGSPLHFGNGTRLTVT.